This TCR beta chain was obtained from a study of post-analysis software for immune sequencing data. Trimming shortened V by 0 bases and J by 5 bases, and 16 bases separated the two germline ends. The CDR3 is made up of 16 amino acids. Germline CDR1 is MNHEY and CDR2 is SVGAGI. For this clonotype: Antigen: not known.

Prepared libraries of TCR beta cDNA carried unique molecular identifiers. TCRdb independently ran MiXCR on the PCR reads; one entry per CDR3 protein. The sample has about 810,000 distinct CDR3 sequences, around 53% seen once. Overall study findings and caveats: Included in a set of about five TRBV segments more frequent in patients than controls were TRBV5-6, TRBV5-1 and TRBV20-1.

The clonotype originates from a girl between 5 and 17 years old with multiple sclerosis. Sequenced: blood. V gene TRBV6-5 combines with J gene TRBJ1-1, with TRBD1 as a possible D gene (5 bases). In DNA, the CDR3 is TGTGCCAGCAGTTACTCGATGACAGTTACGGGGACTGAAGCTTTCTTT. Protein: CASSYSMTVTGTEAFF.